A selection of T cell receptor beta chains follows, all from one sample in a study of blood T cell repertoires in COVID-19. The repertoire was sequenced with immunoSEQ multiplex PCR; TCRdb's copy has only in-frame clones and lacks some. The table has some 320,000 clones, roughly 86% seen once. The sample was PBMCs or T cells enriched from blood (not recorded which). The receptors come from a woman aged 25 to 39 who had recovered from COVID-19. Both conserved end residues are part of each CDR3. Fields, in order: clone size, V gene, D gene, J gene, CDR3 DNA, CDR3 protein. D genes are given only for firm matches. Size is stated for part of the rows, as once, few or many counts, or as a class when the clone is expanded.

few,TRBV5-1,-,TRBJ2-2,TGCGCCAGCAGTTTCGGGACATCAAACACCGGGGAGCTGTTTTTT,CASSFGTSNTGELFF
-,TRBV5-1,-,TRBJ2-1,TGCGCCAGCAGCGTGGGACGGGACTTATCCTACAATGAGCAGTTCTTC,CASSVGRDLSYNEQFF
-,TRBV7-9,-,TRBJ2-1,TGTGCCAGCAGCTTATCAGGGGGGAACAATGAGCAGTTCTTC,CASSLSGGNNEQFF
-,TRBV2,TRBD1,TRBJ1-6,TGTGCCAGCAGTGAAGGGTACAGGGGAGATTCACCCCTCCACTTT,CASSEGYRGDSPLHF
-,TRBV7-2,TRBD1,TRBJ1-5,TGTGCCAGCAGCTTAGGAAGGGGGCCGGAACAGCCCCAGCATTTT,CASSLGRGPEQPQHF
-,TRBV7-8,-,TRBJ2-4,TGTGCCAGCAGCCCGGGGGGCGTTCCAGCCAAAAACATTCAGTACTTC,CASSPGGVPAKNIQYF
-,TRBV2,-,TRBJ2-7,TGTGCCAGCAGCCAGGAGGCTATCTACGAGCAGTACTTC,CASSQEAIYEQYF
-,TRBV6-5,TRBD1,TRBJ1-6,TGTGCCAGCACCCTGGACAGGGCGGCATCACCCCTCCACTTT,CASTLDRAASPLHF
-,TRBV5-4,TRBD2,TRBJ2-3,TGTGCCAGCAGCTTGAGCGGGACTCGCGGGGGAGATACGCAGTATTTT,CASSLSGTRGGDTQYF
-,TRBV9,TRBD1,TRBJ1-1,TGTGCCAGCAGCGTAGTTAGAGAGGGGGCCACTGAAGCTTTCTTT,CASSVVREGATEAFF
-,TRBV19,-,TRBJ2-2,TGTGCCAGTAGTCGAACTGACAGGTCCGGGGAGCTGTTTTTT,CASSRTDRSGELFF
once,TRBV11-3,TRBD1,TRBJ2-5,TGTGCCAGCAGCCTGGGGACCCGGACAGGGTCAGAGACCCAGTACTTC,CASSLGTRTGSETQYF
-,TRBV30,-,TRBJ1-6,TGTGCCTGGGCAGGAACCGTTTCACCCCTCCACTTT,CAWAGTVSPLHF
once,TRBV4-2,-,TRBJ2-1,TGTGCCAGCAGCCAAGAACCCCAGGGTGGCGGGGGCTGGGGTGAGCAGTTCTTC,CASSQEPQGGGGWGEQFF
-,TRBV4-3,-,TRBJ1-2,TGCGCCAGCAGCCAAGATAAATCTAACTATGGCTACACCTTC,CASSQDKSNYGYTF
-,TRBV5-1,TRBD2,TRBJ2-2,TGCGCCAGCAGTGGGAGGGGGAACACCGGGGAGCTGTTTTTT,CASSGRGNTGELFF
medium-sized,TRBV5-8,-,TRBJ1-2,TGTGCCAGCAGCTGGACAGATACTAACTATGGCTACACCTTC,CASSWTDTNYGYTF
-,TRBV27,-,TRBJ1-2,TGTGCCAGCAGTTTAAGGTCCCGGGGGGGGGAAACCTATGGCTACACCTTC,CASSLRSRGGETYGYTF
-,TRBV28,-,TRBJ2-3,TGTGCCAGCAGTCTCTTGGAGGGAACGACAGATACGCAGTATTTT,CASSLLEGTTDTQYF
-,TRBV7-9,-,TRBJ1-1,TGTGCCGCCAGCTCCCTTGTGGCTTTCTTT,CAASSLVAFF
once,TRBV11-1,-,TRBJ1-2,TGTGCCAGCAGCTTAGGGGCCAGGGATAACTATGGCTACACCTTC,CASSLGARDNYGYTF
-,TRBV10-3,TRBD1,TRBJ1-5,TGTGCCATCAGTGAGCCTGGGACAGGGGGCAATCAGCCCCAGCATTTT,CAISEPGTGGNQPQHF
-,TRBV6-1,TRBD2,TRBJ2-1,TGTGCCAGCAGTGATGAGCCTAGCGGGGCTGGAGATGAGCAGTTCTTC,CASSDEPSGAGDEQFF
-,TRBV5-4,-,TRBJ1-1,TGTGCCAGCAGCTTACAGGAGAACACTGAAGCTTTCTTT,CASSLQENTEAFF
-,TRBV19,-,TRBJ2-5,TGTGCCAGTAGTCATCGGGGATCACGAGAGACCCAGTACTTC,CASSHRGSRETQYF
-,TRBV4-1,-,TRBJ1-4,TGCGCCAGCAGCCAAGAAACTTTGCCGGGGGAAGAAAAACTGTTTTTT,CASSQETLPGEEKLFF
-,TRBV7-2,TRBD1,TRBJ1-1,TGTGCCAGCAGCCCCGGGTGGGACAGGCCGAACACTGAAGCTTTCTTT,CASSPGWDRPNTEAFF
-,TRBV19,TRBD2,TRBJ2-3,TGTGCCAGTAGTATTGGGAGCGGGGGTTTAACAGATACGCAGTATTTT,CASSIGSGGLTDTQYF
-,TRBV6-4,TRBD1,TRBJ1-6,TGTGCCAGCAGCGACGCCGGGACAGGGGTTGATAATTCACCCCTCCACTTT,CASSDAGTGVDNSPLHF
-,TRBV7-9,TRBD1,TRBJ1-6,TGTGCCAGCAGCTTTGCCCTTAACAGGGGGAAAGGTAATTCACCCCTCCACTTT,CASSFALNRGKGNSPLHF
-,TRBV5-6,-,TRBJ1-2,TGTGCCAGCAGCTTGGCGGGGGGTAGAGGCTACACCTTC,CASSLAGGRGYTF
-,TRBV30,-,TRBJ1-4,TGTGCCTGGAGTGAGGAGAATGAAAAACTGTTTTTT,CAWSEENEKLFF
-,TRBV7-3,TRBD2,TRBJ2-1,TGTGCCAGCAGCTCACTAGCGGGGGCCAATGAGCAGTTCTTC,CASSSLAGANEQFF
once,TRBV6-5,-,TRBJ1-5,TGTGCCAGCAGTCAGGGGTTTCGCAATCAGCCCCAGCATTTT,CASSQGFRNQPQHF